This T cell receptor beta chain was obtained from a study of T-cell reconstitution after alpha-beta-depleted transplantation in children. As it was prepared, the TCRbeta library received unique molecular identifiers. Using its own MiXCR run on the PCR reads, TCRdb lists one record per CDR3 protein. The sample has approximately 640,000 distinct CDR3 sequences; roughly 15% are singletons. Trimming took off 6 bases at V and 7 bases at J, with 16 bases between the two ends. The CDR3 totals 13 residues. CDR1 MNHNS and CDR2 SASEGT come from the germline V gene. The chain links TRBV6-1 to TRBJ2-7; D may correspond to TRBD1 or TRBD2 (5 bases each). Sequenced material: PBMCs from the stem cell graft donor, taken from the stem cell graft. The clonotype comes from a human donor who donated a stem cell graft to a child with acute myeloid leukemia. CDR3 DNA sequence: TGTGCCAGCAGACCGGGGCCCTCTAGAGAGCAGTACGTC. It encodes CASRPGPSREQYV.